This T cell receptor beta chain comes out of a study of read filtering for tumor transcriptome and immune sequencing. From germline, CDR1 is KGHDR and CDR2 SFDVKD. V lost 5 bases and J lost 4; bases outside the gene matches: 9. The length of the CDR3 is 17 residues. From roughly 390 ng of RNA, a library with molecular barcoded alpha/delta and beta/gamma adaptors was made. TCRdb re-called the reads through MiXCR, storing one row per CDR3 protein. The sample lists about 130,000 distinct CDR3 sequences; approximately 12% were seen once. The sequencing sample was made of a population of CD138-negative cells sorted from bone marrow. The chain joins TRBV24-1 to TRBJ2-2, with 10 bases lining up with TRBD1. The TCR originated in a donor at least 40 years old with multiple myeloma. CDR3 in DNA: TGTGCCACCAGTGGCCTCCCGGGACAGGGGATCACCGGGGAGCTGTTTTTT. Translated: CATSGLPGQGITGELFF.